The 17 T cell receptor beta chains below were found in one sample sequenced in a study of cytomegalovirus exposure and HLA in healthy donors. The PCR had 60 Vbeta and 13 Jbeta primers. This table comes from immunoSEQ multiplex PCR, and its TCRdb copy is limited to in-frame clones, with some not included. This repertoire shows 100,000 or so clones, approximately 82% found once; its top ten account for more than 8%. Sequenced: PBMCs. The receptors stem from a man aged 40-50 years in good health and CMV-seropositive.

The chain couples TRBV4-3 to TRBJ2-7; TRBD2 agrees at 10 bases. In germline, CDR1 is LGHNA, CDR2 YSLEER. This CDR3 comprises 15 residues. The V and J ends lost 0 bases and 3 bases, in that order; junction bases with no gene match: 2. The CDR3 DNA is TGCGCCAGCAGCCAAGAAATAGCGGGGGGCTACGAGCAGTACTTC. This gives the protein CASSQEIAGGYEQYF.

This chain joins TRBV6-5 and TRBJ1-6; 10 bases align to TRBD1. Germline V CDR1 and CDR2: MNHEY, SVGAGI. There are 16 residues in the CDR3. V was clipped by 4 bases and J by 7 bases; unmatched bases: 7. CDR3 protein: CASSLSPGQGNSPLHF. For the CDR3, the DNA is TGTGCCAGCAGTTTGAGTCCGGGACAGGGGAATTCACCCCTCCACTTT.

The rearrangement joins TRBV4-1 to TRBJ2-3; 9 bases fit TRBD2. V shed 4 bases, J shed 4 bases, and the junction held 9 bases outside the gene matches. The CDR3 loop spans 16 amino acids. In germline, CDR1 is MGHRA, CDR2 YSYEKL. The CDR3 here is CASSPSAGGPPDTQYF. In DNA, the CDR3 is TGCGCCAGCAGCCCTTCGGCGGGGGGGCCTCCAGATACGCAGTATTTT.

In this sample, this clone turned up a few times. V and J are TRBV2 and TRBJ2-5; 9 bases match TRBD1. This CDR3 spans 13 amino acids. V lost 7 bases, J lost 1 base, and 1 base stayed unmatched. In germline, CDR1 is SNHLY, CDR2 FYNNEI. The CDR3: CASKTGGQETQYF. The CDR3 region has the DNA TGTGCCAGCAAGACAGGGGGCCAAGAGACCCAGTACTTC. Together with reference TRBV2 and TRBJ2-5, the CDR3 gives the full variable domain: EPEVTQTPSHQVTQMGQEVILRCVPISNHLYFYWYRQILGQKVEFLVSFYNNEISEKSEIFDDQFSVERPDGSNFTLKIRSTKLEDSAMYFCASKTGGQETQYFGPGTRLLVL.

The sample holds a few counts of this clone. This chain's CDR3 is CASSTRTGDSYNEQFF. CDR3 nucleotide sequence: TGTGCCAGCAGCACACGGACAGGGGACTCCTACAATGAGCAGTTCTTC. The chain has TRBV5-4 and TRBJ2-1; 9 bases match TRBD1. Germline V CDR1 and CDR2: SGHNT, YYREEE (reference sequence). Trimming took 4 bases from V and 0 from J; bases not matched to a gene: 5. The CDR3 runs to 16 residues.

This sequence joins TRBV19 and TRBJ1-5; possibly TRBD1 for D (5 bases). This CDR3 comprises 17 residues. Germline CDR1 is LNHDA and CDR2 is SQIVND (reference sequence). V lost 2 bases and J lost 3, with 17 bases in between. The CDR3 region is CASSIRFSQVDNQPQHF. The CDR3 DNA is TGTGCCAGTAGTATAAGATTCTCACAGGTGGACAATCAGCCCCAGCATTTT.

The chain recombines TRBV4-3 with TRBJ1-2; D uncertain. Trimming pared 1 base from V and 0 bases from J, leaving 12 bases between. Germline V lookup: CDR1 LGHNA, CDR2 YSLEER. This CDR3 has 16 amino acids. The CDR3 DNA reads TGCGCCAGCAGCCAAGGGCTTCAGGTGTCTAACTATGGCTACACCTTC. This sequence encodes CASSQGLQVSNYGYTF.

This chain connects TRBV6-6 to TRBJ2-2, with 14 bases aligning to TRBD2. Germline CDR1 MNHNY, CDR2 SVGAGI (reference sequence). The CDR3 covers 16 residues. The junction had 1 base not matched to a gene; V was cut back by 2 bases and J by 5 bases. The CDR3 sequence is CASSYGLAGGTGELFF. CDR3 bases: TGTGCCAGCAGTTACGGACTAGCGGGAGGAACCGGGGAGCTGTTTTTT.

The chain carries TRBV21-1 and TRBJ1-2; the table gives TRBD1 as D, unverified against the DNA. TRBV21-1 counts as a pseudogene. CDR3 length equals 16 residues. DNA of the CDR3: TGTGCCAGCAGCAAAGCGCTGGGGGCGGGTATCTATGGCTACACCTTC. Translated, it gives CASSKALGAGIYGYTF.

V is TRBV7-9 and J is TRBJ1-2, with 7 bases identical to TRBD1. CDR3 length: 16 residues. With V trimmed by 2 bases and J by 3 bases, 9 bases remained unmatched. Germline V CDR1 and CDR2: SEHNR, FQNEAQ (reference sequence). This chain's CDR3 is CASSLSTGDSYYGYTF. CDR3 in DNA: TGTGCCAGCAGCTTATCCACTGGGGACAGCTACTATGGCTACACCTTC.

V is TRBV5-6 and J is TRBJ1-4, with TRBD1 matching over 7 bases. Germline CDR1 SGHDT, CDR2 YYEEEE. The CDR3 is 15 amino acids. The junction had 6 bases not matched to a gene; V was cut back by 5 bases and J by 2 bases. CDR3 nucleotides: TGTGCCAGCAGACTCACAGGGGCTACTAATGAAAAACTGTTTTTT. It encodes CASRLTGATNEKLFF.

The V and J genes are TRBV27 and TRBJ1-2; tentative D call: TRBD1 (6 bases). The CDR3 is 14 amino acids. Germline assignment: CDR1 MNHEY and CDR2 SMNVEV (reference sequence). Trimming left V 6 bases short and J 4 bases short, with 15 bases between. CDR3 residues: CASSPGGRTYGYTF. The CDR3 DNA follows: TGTGCCAGCAGCCCCGGGGGGCGCACCTATGGCTACACCTTC.

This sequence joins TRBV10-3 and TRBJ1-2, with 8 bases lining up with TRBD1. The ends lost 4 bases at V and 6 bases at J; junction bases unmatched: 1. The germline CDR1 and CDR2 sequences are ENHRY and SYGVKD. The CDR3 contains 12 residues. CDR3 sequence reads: CAISAQGDGYTF. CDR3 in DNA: TGTGCCATCAGTGCACAGGGGGATGGCTACACCTTC.

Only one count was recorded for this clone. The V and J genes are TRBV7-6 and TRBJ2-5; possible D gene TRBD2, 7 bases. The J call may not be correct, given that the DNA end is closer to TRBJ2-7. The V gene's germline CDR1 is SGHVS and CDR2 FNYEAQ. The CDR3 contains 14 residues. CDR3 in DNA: TGTGCCAGCAGCTTACTGGGAGGGGGATACGAGCAGTACTTC. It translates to CASSLLGGGYEQYF.

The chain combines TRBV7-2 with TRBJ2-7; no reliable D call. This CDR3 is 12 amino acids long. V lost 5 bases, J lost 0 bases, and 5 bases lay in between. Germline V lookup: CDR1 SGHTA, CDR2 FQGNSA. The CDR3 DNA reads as TGTGCCAGCAGCCTTAACTCCTACGAGCAGTACTTC. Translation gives CASSLNSYEQYF.

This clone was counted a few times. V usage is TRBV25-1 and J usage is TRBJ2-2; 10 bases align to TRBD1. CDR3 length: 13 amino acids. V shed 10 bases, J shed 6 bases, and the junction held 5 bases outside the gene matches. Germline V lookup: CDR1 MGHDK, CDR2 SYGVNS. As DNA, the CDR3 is TGTGCCACCGGGACAGGGGTTGCCGGGGAGCTGTTTTTT. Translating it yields CATGTGVAGELFF.

The CDR3 protein is CASSLAGRAYNEQFF. The DNA for the CDR3 is TGTGCCAGCAGCTTAGCTGGCAGGGCCTACAATGAGCAGTTCTTC. This chain uses TRBV7-2 with TRBJ2-1, with D possibly matching TRBD1 (5 bases). V was cut by 0 bases and J by 2 bases, with 8 bases left in between. This CDR3 contains 15 residues. CDR1 and CDR2 (germline): SGHTA, FQGNSA.